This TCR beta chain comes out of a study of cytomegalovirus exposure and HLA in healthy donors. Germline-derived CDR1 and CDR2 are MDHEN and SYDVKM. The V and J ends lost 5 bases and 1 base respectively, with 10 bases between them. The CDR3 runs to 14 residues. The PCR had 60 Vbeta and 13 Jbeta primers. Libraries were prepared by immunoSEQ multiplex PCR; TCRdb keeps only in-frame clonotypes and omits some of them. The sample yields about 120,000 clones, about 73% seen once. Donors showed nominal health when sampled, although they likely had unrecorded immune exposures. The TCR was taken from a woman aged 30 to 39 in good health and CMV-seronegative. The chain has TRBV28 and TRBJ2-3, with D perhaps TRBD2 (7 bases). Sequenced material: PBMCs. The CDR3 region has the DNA TGTGCCAGCAGTCGCGGGGGCGGCACAGATACGCAGTATTTT. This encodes CASSRGGGTDTQYF.